This entry lists 32 T cell receptor beta chains sequenced from one sample in a study of regulatory T cells in long-lasting Graves disease. Assembly of TCR beta libraries relied on iRepertoire HTBI primers together with Arm-PCR of CDR3 regions. TCRdb independently ran MiXCR on the multiplex PCR reads; one entry per CDR3 protein. The profile shows hundreds of thousands of distinct CDR3 sequences, about 16% of them singletons. The time point is: newly diagnosed GD, antithyroid drugs for less than 3 months. From PBMCs, RNA was extracted and then used to make the TCR library. These data are also associated with another study on T cells in Graves' hyperthyroidism and ophthalmopathy.

This material consisted of peripheral blood mononuclear cells (PBMCs), taken at new diagnosis, from a patient treated with antithyroid drugs. These receptors were collected from a young man with Graves disease.

This clonotype was picked up a small number of times. The chain carries TRBV7-9 and TRBJ2-7; 13 bases are shared with TRBD2. The CDR3 loop spans 16 amino acids. Germline loops: CDR1 SEHNR, CDR2 FQNEAQ (reference sequence). J gave up 2 bases and V 5 bases, and 6 bases lay outside the gene matches. The CDR3: CASSKPGLAGTYEQYF. The CDR3 region has the DNA TGTGCCAGCAGCAAACCGGGACTAGCGGGAACCTACGAGCAGTACTTC.

This clonotype was observed many times. The rearrangement joins TRBV5-1 to TRBJ2-7; D not resolved. Trimming left V 0 bases short and J 5 bases short, with 18 bases between. The CDR3 consists of 16 residues. CDR1 SGHRS and CDR2 YFSETQ come from the germline V gene. Here the CDR3 reads CASSLGSLRLTDEQYF. The CDR3 DNA follows: TGCGCCAGCAGCTTGGGGTCATTAAGGTTGACGGACGAGCAGTACTTC.

This rearrangement joins TRBV2 to TRBJ1-5, with 9 bases identical to TRBD1. The CDR3 is 15 amino acids. In germline, CDR1 is SNHLY, CDR2 FYNNEI. V trimming: 8 bases; J trimming: 2 bases; junction bases outside the gene matches: 7. This CDR3 reads CASLAGQGGNQPQHF. DNA for the CDR3: TGTGCCAGCCTAGCGGGACAGGGAGGCAATCAGCCCCAGCATTTT.

This clonotype was detected only a few times. V is TRBV20-1 and J is TRBJ2-1; TRBD2 aligns across 11 bases. Looked up from germline, CDR1 is DFQATT and CDR2 is SNEGSKA (reference sequence). Losses at the gene ends were 6 bases for V and 7 bases for J; bases not matched to a gene: 5. This CDR3 has 13 amino acids. This CDR3 reads CSASGLAANEQFF. In DNA form, the CDR3 reads TGCAGTGCATCGGGACTAGCGGCGAATGAGCAGTTCTTC.

A word on this clonotype: This may be a read error, as it is one base from a much larger clone. The chain is built from TRBV11-2 and TRBJ2-7; tentatively, D is TRBD1 (5 bases). Trimming removed 1 base at V and 2 bases at J, with 9 bases between. This CDR3 is 14 amino acids long. Germline V lookup: CDR1 SGHAT, CDR2 FQNNGV. CDR3 protein: CASSLAGITYEQYF. The CDR3 DNA reads TGTGCCAGCAGCTTAGCAGGGATCACCTACGAGCAGTACTTC. The full variable domain, its missing parts supplied by reference TRBV11-2 and TRBJ2-7, is EAGVAQSPRYKIIEKRQSVAFWCNPISGHATLYWYQQILGQGPKLLIQFQNNGVVDDSQLPKDRFSAERLKGVDSTLKIQPAKLEDSAVYLCASSLAGITYEQYFGPGTRLTVT.

This clonotype was recorded many times. This chain links TRBV27 with TRBJ1-5, with 9 bases fitting TRBD1. This CDR3 is built from 17 residues. Germline V lookup: CDR1 MNHEY, CDR2 SMNVEV (reference sequence). Trimming took 2 bases from V and 4 from J; bases not matched to a gene: 9. CDR3 sequence reads: CASSLGAGQGRNQPQHF. In DNA form, the CDR3 reads TGTGCCAGCAGTTTAGGGGCAGGACAGGGGAGGAATCAGCCCCAGCATTTT.

This clonotype was observed at least ten times. The chain uses TRBV12-3 or TRBV12-4 and TRBJ1-2, with 11 bases aligning to TRBD1. Trimming cost V 5 bases and J 4 bases; bases outside gene matches: 15. The CDR3 sequence is 18 residues long. The CDR3 loop reads CASSPSGTGGFPGYGYTF. The CDR3 nucleotides are TGTGCCAGCAGTCCCTCCGGGACAGGGGGTTTCCCGGGCTATGGCTACACCTTC.

This clonotype was seen only a few times. The CDR3 reads CASGRRSGANVLTF. The CDR3 nucleotides are TGTGCCAGCGGCCGCCGCTCTGGGGCCAACGTCCTGACTTTC. The chain links TRBV11-2 to TRBJ2-6; D unresolved. The germline gives CDR1 SGHAT, CDR2 FQNNGV. The germline V and J ends were trimmed by 8 bases and 0 bases, with 8 bases remaining between them. The CDR3 extends over 14 amino acids.

The chain carries TRBV20-1 and TRBJ2-1; 9 nucleotides line up with TRBD1. V was pared by 6 bases and J by 1 base, with 4 bases of the junction left unmatched. CDR3 length: 14 residues. Per germline, CDR1 DFQATT and CDR2 SNEGSKA (reference sequence). The CDR3 spells CSASGTGSYNEQFF. The CDR3 DNA follows: TGCAGTGCGTCCGGGACAGGGTCCTACAATGAGCAGTTCTTC.

This chain links TRBV2 with TRBJ1-3; D remains ambiguous. The V gene lost 3 bases and the J gene lost 0 bases, with 12 bases spanning the gap. The CDR3 is 16 amino acids. The germline CDR1 and CDR2 sequences are SNHLY and FYNNEI. CDR3: CASSEDESYSGNTIYF. As DNA, the CDR3 is TGTGCCAGCAGTGAGGACGAATCCTACTCTGGAAACACCATATATTTT.

The table lists this clonotype with a few counts. V usage is TRBV6-1 and J usage is TRBJ2-1; D remains ambiguous. Trimming took 8 bases from V and 4 from J, leaving 6 bases between them. The CDR3 is 11 residues long. The germline gives CDR1 MNHNS, CDR2 SASEGT. The CDR3 region has the DNA TGTGCCAGCGCCGATTACAATGAGCAGTTCTTC. Amino acids: CASADYNEQFF.

This clonotype was seen more than once but under ten times. J is TRBJ2-7 and V is TRBV20-1; D gene ambiguous. Deletions cut 3 bases from V and 2 bases from J, with 8 bases between. The CDR3 is 12 residues long. Germline CDR1 reads DFQATT; CDR2 reads SNEGSKA (reference sequence). The CDR3 reads CSARGFTYEQYF. The CDR3 DNA reads TGCAGTGCTAGGGGGTTCACCTACGAGCAGTACTTC.

V and J are TRBV6-1 and TRBJ2-3; TRBD2 agrees at 7 bases. The CDR3 is 16 residues long. CDR1 and CDR2 from the germline V gene are MNHNS and SASEGT. Trimming took 4 bases from V and 3 from J; bases not matched to a gene: 10. CDR3 nucleotides: TGTGCCAGCAGTGGGGCGTCAAGTAGCGGGACAGATACGCAGTATTTT. This encodes CASSGASSSGTDTQYF.

This clonotype came up many times. The chain is built from TRBV20-1 and TRBJ2-1; 15 nucleotides align to TRBD2. The CDR3 consists of 15 residues. CDR1 is DFQATT and CDR2 is SNEGSKA in the germline V gene (reference sequence). The J segment lost 12 bases and the V segment lost 0 bases, leaving 6 bases of the junction unmatched. CDR3 loop: CSAREGTSGRSRQFF. The CDR3, as DNA: TGCAGTGCTAGAGAGGGGACTAGCGGGAGGAGCCGGCAGTTCTTC.

This clonotype occurred many times. The gene calls are TRBV6-1 and TRBJ1-5; no firm D call. CDR3 length: 12 residues. Trimming took off 3 bases at V and 4 bases at J, with 4 bases between the two ends. Germline CDR1 and CDR2: MNHNS and SASEGT. Here the CDR3 reads CASSDTNQPQHF. CDR3 DNA sequence: TGTGCCAGCAGTGATACGAATCAGCCCCAGCATTTT.

This clonotype occurred a few times. This rearrangement joins TRBV28 to TRBJ2-5; D perhaps matches TRBD2 (7 bases). Germline CDR1 and CDR2: MDHEN and SYDVKM. The V and J ends lost 7 bases and 3 bases respectively, with 18 bases between them. The CDR3 consists of 15 residues. The CDR3 spells CASTILGGGEETQYF. CDR3 DNA sequence: TGTGCCAGCACGATACTGGGGGGGGGCGAAGAGACCCAGTACTTC.

In this sample, this clonotype turned up many times. This rearrangement joins TRBV5-1 to TRBJ2-1; 9 positions match TRBD2. CDR1 is SGHRS and CDR2 is YFSETQ in the germline V gene. J lost 9 bases, V lost 6 bases, and 10 bases had no gene match. The CDR3 has 14 residues. The CDR3 sequence is CASKGTSLGSEQFF. The CDR3 DNA sequence: TGCGCCAGCAAGGGGACTAGCTTAGGGAGTGAGCAGTTCTTC.

This clonotype was seen repeatedly, ten times or more. The chain combines TRBV5-1 with TRBJ1-6; D not resolved. The CDR3 covers 18 residues. Deletions cut 4 bases from V and 10 bases from J, with 27 bases between. Germline V gene sequence: CDR1 SGHRS, CDR2 YFSETQ. CDR3 protein: CASSATSGPDPKESPLHF. As DNA, the CDR3 is TGCGCCAGCAGCGCTACCTCCGGGCCCGATCCGAAGGAGTCACCCCTCCACTTT.

This clonotype has at least ten counts. V gene TRBV27 combines with J gene TRBJ2-3, with D hard to call. The CDR3 sequence is 14 residues long. V was clipped by 2 bases and J by 0 bases, with 6 bases between them. Germline V gives CDR1 MNHEY, CDR2 SMNVEV (reference sequence). The CDR3 loop reads CASSLQESTDTQYF. CDR3 in DNA: TGTGCCAGCAGTTTACAGGAGAGCACAGATACGCAGTATTTT.

V usage is TRBV4-1 and J usage is TRBJ2-7, with 15 positions matching TRBD2. With V trimmed by 2 bases and J by 0 bases, 8 bases remained unmatched. The CDR3 runs to 19 residues. CDR1 is MGHRA, CDR2 YSYEKL, per germline. The CDR3 is CASSQPGLAGGPGSYEQYF. CDR3 DNA: TGCGCCAGCAGCCAACCCGGACTAGCGGGAGGGCCAGGCTCCTACGAGCAGTACTTC.

A few counts support this clonotype. V and J are TRBV29-1 and TRBJ2-1; D might be TRBD1 or TRBD2, each matching 5 bases. The CDR3 runs 15 residues. Germline V lookup: CDR1 SQVTM, CDR2 ANQGSEA. V lost 6 bases and J lost 6, with 21 bases in between. The CDR3 sequence: CSVGPGWGMGNEQFF. CDR3 coding DNA: TGCAGCGTGGGCCCGGGTTGGGGGATGGGCAATGAGCAGTTCTTC.

There are many counts of this clonotype. The rearrangement uses TRBV7-8 and TRBJ2-1; 12 bases align to TRBD2. The V gene end was trimmed by 6 bases and the J gene end by 5 bases; junction bases not matched to a gene: 14. Germline assignment: CDR1 SGHVS and CDR2 FQNEAQ. The CDR3 has 18 amino acids. DNA for the CDR3: TGTGCCAGCAGAACAATTCCCAACGGACTAGCGGGAAACAATGAGCAGTTCTTC. It codes for CASRTIPNGLAGNNEQFF.

This clonotype has at least ten counts. J is TRBJ1-3 and V is TRBV2; 7 bases fit TRBD1. This CDR3 has 16 residues. In germline, CDR1 is SNHLY, CDR2 FYNNEI. Trimming at V came to 8 bases and at J to 5 bases, leaving 15 bases not matched to a gene. CDR3 sequence reads: CASQSDRELWRNTIYF. DNA of the CDR3: TGTGCCAGCCAGTCCGACAGGGAACTCTGGCGAAACACCATATATTTT.

This clonotype was recorded at least ten times. The rearrangement links TRBV5-1 to TRBJ1-5; D remains unclear. Germline-derived CDR1 and CDR2 are SGHRS and YFSETQ. The V and J ends lost 4 bases and 15 bases respectively, with 20 bases between them. This CDR3 has 13 amino acids. The CDR3 spells CASSPNPGEQLHF. In nucleotides, the CDR3 is TGCGCCAGCAGCCCGAACCCGGGCGAACAATTGCATTTT. Looking up the rest from reference TRBV5-1 and TRBJ1-5 gives the full variable domain: KAGVTQTPRYLIKTRGQQVTLSCSPISGHRSVSWYQQTPGQGLQFLFEYFSETQRNKGNFPGRFSGRQFSNSRSEMNVSTLELGDSALYLCASSPNPGEQLHFGDGTRLSIL.

In its sample, this clonotype was seen many times. The chain recombines TRBV27 with TRBJ2-7, with 10 bases that match TRBD1. V lost 4 bases and J lost 3; bases outside the gene matches: 3. Germline values: CDR1 MNHEY, CDR2 SMNVEV (reference sequence). This CDR3 region has 14 residues. The CDR3 DNA reads TGTGCCAGCAGTTACGGGACAGGGGACTACGAGCAGTACTTC. It codes for CASSYGTGDYEQYF.

The CDR3 sequence is CASSSPTIGLAGADYEQYF. CDR3 DNA: TGCGCCAGCAGCTCACCGACCATAGGACTAGCGGGAGCTGATTACGAGCAGTACTTC. The chain has TRBV5-1 and TRBJ2-7, with TRBD2 matching 13 bases. Germline V CDR1 and CDR2: SGHRS, YFSETQ. V trimming: 3 bases; J trimming: 4 bases; junction bases outside the gene matches: 16. The CDR3 has 19 residues.

With regard to this clonotype: The junction departs from the called germline gene at one end, perhaps through a read error. The chain recombines TRBV5-1 with TRBJ2-1; D remains ambiguous. CDR3 size: 14 residues. Germline CDR1 reads SGHRS; CDR2 reads YFSETQ. The CDR3 is CTSSQTGSYNEQFF. The CDR3, as DNA: TGCACCAGCAGCCAGACGGGCTCCTACAATGAGCAGTTCTTC.

The J gene is TRBJ1-6, the V gene TRBV3-1; TRBD1 aligns across 11 bases. This CDR3 spans 16 amino acids. CDR1 is LGHDT and CDR2 is YNNKEL in the germline V gene (reference sequence). Trimming took 3 bases from V and 10 from J; bases not matched to a gene: 8. CDR3 sequence (DNA): TGTGCCAGCAGCCACCTGGGACAGGGGGAAGGATCACCCCTCCACTTT. Encoded protein: CASSHLGQGEGSPLHF.

This clonotype was counted ten times or more. The rearrangement joins TRBV7-9 to TRBJ2-1; TRBD1 is a possible D gene (6 bases). The germline CDR1 and CDR2 sequences are SEHNR and FQNEAQ (reference sequence). Trimming left V 5 bases short and J 8 bases short, with 19 bases between. The CDR3 loop spans 15 amino acids. CDR3 residues: CASSTRDTPGDEQFF. In DNA, the CDR3 is TGTGCCAGCAGCACCCGGGACACCCCGGGCGATGAGCAGTTCTTC.

The sample holds many counts of this clonotype. This chain's CDR3 is CASSLREGLYEQYF. CDR3 in DNA: TGTGCCAGCAGCCTGCGGGAGGGCCTTTACGAGCAGTACTTC. The V gene is TRBV7-8, the J gene TRBJ2-7; TRBD2 matches 9 bases. The CDR3 has 14 amino acids. With 5 bases clipped from V and 4 bases from J, the junction kept 6 bases outside the gene matches. Germline CDR1 and CDR2: SGHVS and FQNEAQ.

V and J are TRBV6-1 and TRBJ1-1; 9 nucleotides align to TRBD1. Germline trimming cut 5 bases from V and 1 base from J; bases unmatched to any gene: 2. CDR3 length equals 14 residues. The germline gives CDR1 MNHNS, CDR2 SASEGT. DNA of the CDR3: TGTGCCAGCAGTCGACAGGGGGAGAACACTGAAGCTTTCTTT. Translating it yields CASSRQGENTEAFF.

This clonotype appeared a few times. CDR3 coding DNA: TGTGCCAGCAGCTTAGGAGCAGGGGAATGGCCCCAGCATTTT. Its protein is CASSLGAGEWPQHF. The chain recombines TRBV7-9 with TRBJ1-5, with D possibly being TRBD1 (6 bases). Trimming shortened V by 1 base and J by 9 bases, and 13 bases separated the two germline ends. CDR1 is SEHNR and CDR2 is FQNEAQ in the germline V gene (reference sequence). This CDR3 is built from 14 residues. Variable domain in full (rest from reference TRBV7-9 and TRBJ1-5): DTGVSQNPRHKITKRGQNVTFRCDPISEHNRLYWYRQTLGQGPEFLTYFQNEAQLEKSRLLSDRFSAERPKGSFSTLEIQRTEQGDSAMYLCASSLGAGEWPQHFGDGTRLSIL.